Below are 14 T cell receptor beta chains sequenced from a single sample in a study of T cell responses to AZD1222 COVID-19 vaccine. Profiled with immunoSEQ multiplex PCR; TCRdb holds only in-frame clones, not every one. The sample lists 90,000 to 120,000 clones; more than 85% were seen once. The specimen comprised peripheral blood, sampled on day 0 of AZD1222 vaccination. The receptors were sampled from an adult in good health.

V usage is TRBV23-1 and J usage is TRBJ1-1; D perhaps matches TRBD1 (6 bases). TRBV23-1 qualifies as an ORF whose function is uncertain. Trimming stripped 10 bases from V and 8 bases from J, with 11 bases between. The CDR3 totals 10 residues. The CDR3 DNA reads as TGCGCCAACCCCGACAGGGAAGCTTTCTTT. Its translation: CANPDREAFF.

The V call is TRBV28, the J call TRBJ2-3, with D uncertain. The germline V gene has CDR1 MDHEN and CDR2 SYDVKM. The CDR3 sequence is 11 residues long. With 6 bases removed from V and 5 bases from J, the gap between germline ends came to 6 bases. CDR3 in amino acids: CASRLLDTQYF. The CDR3 DNA reads TGTGCCAGCAGACTCTTAGATACGCAGTATTTT.

This chain uses TRBV5-4 with TRBJ2-1; TRBD2 matches at 8 bases. The CDR3 consists of 15 residues. Losses at the gene ends were 5 bases for V and 6 bases for J; bases not matched to a gene: 10. Per germline, CDR1 SGHNT and CDR2 YYREEE (reference sequence). CDR3 loop: CASSKGLAGGNEQFF. The CDR3 DNA reads TGTGCCAGCAGTAAAGGACTAGCAGGTGGCAATGAGCAGTTCTTC. Full variable domain (remainder filled in from reference TRBV5-4 and TRBJ2-1): ETGVTQSPTHLIKTRGQQVTLRCSSQSGHNTVSWYQQALGQGPQFIFQYYREEENGRGNFPPRFSGLQFPNYSSELNVNALELDDSALYLCASSKGLAGGNEQFFGPGTRLTVL.

A remark on this clone: Germline and junction disagree at one end, which may indicate a read error. CDR3 nucleotides: TGTGCTAGCAGCCCGACGCCCGGAGCGGGAGTCGGTGAGACCCAGTACTTC. Its translation is CASSPTPGAGVGETQYF. The V gene is TRBV7-7, the J gene TRBJ2-5; 8 bases fit TRBD2. The CDR3 length is 17 residues. Per germline, CDR1 SSHAT and CDR2 FNYEAQ (reference sequence).

This clone has only one observation. V is TRBV19 and J is TRBJ1-6; D is possibly TRBD1 (6 bases). The CDR3 totals 15 residues. Germline CDR1 is LNHDA and CDR2 is SQIVND (reference sequence). V lost 6 bases, J lost 6 bases, and 15 bases lay in between. The CDR3 reads CASRTGPGINSPLHF. CDR3 nucleotide sequence: TGTGCCAGTAGGACAGGCCCCGGAATTAATTCACCCCTCCACTTT.

This CDR3 is CASSAVDLSNEQFF. CDR3 in DNA: TGTGCCAGCAGCGCCGTCGACTTATCCAATGAGCAGTTCTTC. This chain connects TRBV7-8 to TRBJ2-1; no firm D call. Deletions cut 5 bases from V and 6 bases from J, with 14 bases between. The germline CDR1 and CDR2 sequences are SGHVS and FQNEAQ. The CDR3 contains 14 residues.

J is TRBJ2-7 and V is TRBV29-1; D might be TRBD2 (6 bases). CDR3 length equals 14 residues. The V and J ends lost 4 bases and 6 bases respectively, with 19 bases between them. The germline gives CDR1 SQVTM, CDR2 ANQGSEA. In DNA form, the CDR3 reads TGCAGCGTTGCTCTGGAGGGCCTTGTTAGCGAGCAGTACTTC. Protein product: CSVALEGLVSEQYF.

This rearrangement joins TRBV2 to TRBJ1-1, with TRBD1 as a possible D gene (5 bases). The germline V gene encodes CDR1 SNHLY and CDR2 FYNNEI. V lost 3 bases and J lost 0, with 17 bases in between. CDR3 length: 17 residues. The CDR3 is CASSEPGWGTVNTEAFF. CDR3 DNA: TGTGCCAGCAGTGAGCCGGGATGGGGGACGGTGAACACTGAAGCTTTCTTT.

The chain employs TRBV7-9 and TRBJ1-1, with D perhaps matching TRBD1 (5 bases). The CDR3 covers 13 residues. In germline, CDR1 is SEHNR, CDR2 FQNEAQ (reference sequence). V dropped 7 bases and J dropped 7 bases, with 16 bases sitting between them. The CDR3 DNA reads as TGTGCCAGCATTTCGGACGGGGCAGATGAAGCTTTCTTT. This codes for CASISDGADEAFF.

This chain uses TRBV3-1 (or the pseudogene TRBV3-2) with TRBJ2-1; 14 positions agree with TRBD2. The trim removed 3 bases at V and 6 bases at J, leaving 19 bases unmatched. The CDR3 extends over 21 amino acids. CDR1 and CDR2 from the germline V gene are LGHDT and YNNKEL (reference sequence). The CDR3 region has the DNA TGTGCCAGCAGCCAGGTCCCCTTAGGGACTAGCGGGAGTCGAGCGGCCAATGAGCAGTTCTTC. Translated: CASSQVPLGTSGSRAANEQFF.

The rearrangement links TRBV19 to TRBJ2-1; 12 nucleotides align to TRBD1. This CDR3 is 20 amino acids long. CDR1 is LNHDA, CDR2 SQIVND, per germline (reference sequence). V trimming: 5 bases; J trimming: 1 base; junction bases outside the gene matches: 15. The CDR3 loop is CASSEGDRGPAFPSYNEQFF. CDR3 DNA sequence: TGTGCCAGTAGTGAAGGGGACAGGGGGCCCGCTTTTCCTTCCTACAATGAGCAGTTCTTC.

This chain uses TRBV11-2 with TRBJ1-2; possible D gene TRBD1, 5 bases. There are 14 residues in the CDR3. Trimming removed 1 base from V and 8 bases from J, with 14 bases in between. Germline lookup yields CDR1 SGHAT and CDR2 FQNNGV. Here the CDR3 reads CASSLVGANGGYTF. The CDR3 nucleotides read TGTGCCAGCAGCTTAGTAGGGGCCAATGGGGGCTACACCTTC.

The gene calls are TRBV11-2 and TRBJ2-1; D is unresolved. The CDR3 has 11 residues. Deletions cut 3 bases from V and 5 bases from J, with 2 bases between. Germline lookup yields CDR1 SGHAT and CDR2 FQNNGV. The CDR3 nucleotides are TGTGCCAGCAGCTTCAACAATGAGCAGTTCTTC. This codes for CASSFNNEQFF.

The V gene is TRBV14, the J gene TRBJ2-7, with D perhaps TRBD2 (6 bases). Trimming took off 2 bases at V and 7 bases at J, with 21 bases between the two ends. This CDR3 has 16 residues. Per the germline V gene, CDR1 is SGHDN and CDR2 is FVKESK. CDR3 sequence: CASSQSRWQGLREQYF. CDR3 bases: TGTGCCAGCAGCCAATCACGCTGGCAGGGACTGAGGGAGCAGTACTTC.